Listed here are 9 T cell receptor beta chains from one sample, sequenced in a study of T cells in Graves' hyperthyroidism and ophthalmopathy. Amplification of TCR beta CDR3 regions used RNA as the template. TCR CDR3 regions were first amplified by RT-PCR with HTBI primers. TCRdb itself ran the multiplex PCR reads through MiXCR, one entry per CDR3 protein. Of roughly 300,000 distinct CDR3 sequences listed, roughly 18% are singletons. The sample was blood. The origin of the receptors is a woman in her fifties or sixties with Graves' hyperthyroidism.

The V and J genes are TRBV2 and TRBJ2-1; 10 bases align to TRBD1. This CDR3 spans 14 amino acids. V lost 7 bases and J lost 6; bases outside the gene matches: 6. Germline values: CDR1 SNHLY, CDR2 FYNNEI. The CDR3 DNA is TGTGCCAGCAAAGGTTGGACAGGGGGCAATGAGCAGTTCTTC. This encodes CASKGWTGGNEQFF.

This rearrangement joins TRBV7-8 to TRBJ2-1; 16 bases line up with TRBD2. The CDR3 extends over 19 amino acids. The junction had 9 bases not matched to a gene; V was cut back by 5 bases and J by 2 bases. CDR1 is SGHVS, CDR2 FQNEAQ, per germline. CDR3 coding DNA: TGTGCCAGCAGCACCCCCGGGACTAGCGGGGGGGCAACCTACAATGAGCAGTTCTTC. The encoded protein is CASSTPGTSGGATYNEQFF.

This sequence joins TRBV20-1 and TRBJ1-1; possibly TRBD1 for D (5 bases). V shed 0 bases and J shed 4 bases, with 6 bases lying between them. The CDR3 spans 12 residues. The germline V gene has CDR1 DFQATT and CDR2 SNEGSKA (reference sequence). CDR3 amino acids: CSARDRATEAFF. CDR3 nucleotides: TGCAGTGCTAGAGACAGGGCCACTGAAGCTTTCTTT.

The genes are TRBV6-2 or TRBV6-3 and TRBJ1-5; possible D gene TRBD1, 6 bases. There are 17 residues in the CDR3. With 6 bases removed from V and 0 bases from J, the gap between germline ends came to 18 bases. From germline, CDR1 is MNHEY and CDR2 SVGEGT. CDR3 region: CASSARGQRNSNQPQHF. CDR3 DNA sequence: TGTGCCAGCAGCGCGAGGGGACAACGAAATAGCAATCAGCCCCAGCATTTT.

The chain employs TRBV9 and TRBJ1-5; D unclear. CDR3 size: 15 residues. CDR1 SGDLS and CDR2 YYNGEE come from the germline V gene. Trimming stripped 3 bases from V and 3 bases from J, with 13 bases between. CDR3 protein: CASSGGDVYNQPQHF. The CDR3 DNA reads TGTGCCAGCAGCGGAGGCGACGTATACAATCAGCCCCAGCATTTT.

This clonotype showed up many times. V is TRBV12-3 or TRBV12-4 and J is TRBJ1-2; possibly TRBD1 for D (5 bases). CDR3 length: 13 residues. Trimming took 6 bases from V and 4 from J, leaving 12 bases between them. The CDR3 bases are TGTGCCAGCAGAGACAGCTTGGGCTATGGCTACACCTTC. It codes for CASRDSLGYGYTF.

This clonotype was seen ten or more times. The genes are TRBV12-3 or TRBV12-4 and TRBJ2-3; 7 bases align to TRBD1. The CDR3 length is 17 residues. The V segment lost 6 bases and the J segment 6 bases; nucleotides outside the gene matches: 18. The CDR3 nucleotides are TGTGCCAGCAGCGCCATACAGGGGATGTATGTAGCGGATACGCAGTATTTT. Its protein is CASSAIQGMYVADTQYF.

The chain carries TRBV7-9 and TRBJ2-1, with D unclear. The CDR3 spans 12 residues. V was shortened by 5 bases and J by 5 bases, with 7 bases between the two germline ends. Germline values: CDR1 SEHNR, CDR2 FQNEAQ (reference sequence). CDR3 residues: CASSQGHNEQFF. Written as DNA, the CDR3 is TGTGCCAGCAGCCAAGGGCACAATGAGCAGTTCTTC.

V and J are TRBV30 and TRBJ2-7, with D tentatively TRBD1 or TRBD2 (5 bases each). Trimming shortened V by 2 bases and J by 9 bases, and 14 bases separated the two germline ends. This CDR3 comprises 12 residues. Germline CDR1 and CDR2: GTSNPN and SVGIG (reference sequence). In nucleotides, the CDR3 is TGTGCCTGGAGTCCAACAGGACTCGGGCAGTACTTC. Translation gives CAWSPTGLGQYF.